These T cell receptor beta chains were read from a single sample in a study of shared clonotypes between healthy human individuals. TCRdb's copy holds only in-frame clones and misses some; the assay was immunoSEQ multiplex PCR. Among just over 95,000 clones listed, about 68% were seen once. Source material: memory CD8+ T cells sorted from blood. Receptors originate from a man younger than 40 in good health. Both conserved end residues are part of each CDR3. Fields, in order: V gene, J gene, D gene, CDR3 protein, CDR3 DNA. The D gene is left open where the match is weak.

TRBV28,TRBJ2-5,TRBD2,CASSPGTIQETQYF,TGTGCCAGCAGTCCCGGGACTATCCAAGAGACCCAGTACTTC
TRBV6-1,TRBJ2-7,NA,CASGEWGEQYF,TGTGCCAGCGGGGAGTGGGGCGAGCAGTACTTC
TRBV10-2,TRBJ2-7,TRBD2,CASSDPSGGRPYEQYF,TGCGCCAGCAGTGACCCCAGCGGGGGCCGACCCTACGAGCAGTACTTC
TRBV18,TRBJ2-7,NA,CASSPGTEGEQYF,TGTGCCAGCTCACCCGGGACCGAAGGCGAGCAGTACTTC
TRBV7-6,TRBJ1-2,NA,CASSLAWDTGYTF,TGTGCCAGCAGCTTAGCTTGGGACACCGGCTACACCTTC
TRBV5-4,TRBJ2-1,TRBD2,CASSLGLGDNEQFF,TGTGCCAGCAGCCTGGGACTAGGGGACAATGAGCAGTTCTTC
TRBV10-3,TRBJ2-3,NA,CATSGRSYTDTQYF,TGTGCCACCTCTGGGAGATCCTACACAGATACGCAGTATTTT
TRBV27,TRBJ2-1,TRBD2,CASSLSAGEVYNEQFF,TGTGCCAGCAGTTTATCTGCGGGAGAGGTCTACAATGAGCAGTTCTTC
TRBV11-1,TRBJ2-7,NA,CASSLVNYEQYF,TGTGCCAGCAGCTTGGTGAATTACGAGCAGTACTTC
TRBV19,TRBJ1-5,NA,CASHERSQPQHF,TGTGCCAGTCACGAGAGGAGTCAGCCCCAGCATTTT